This TCR beta chain was observed in a study of shared clonotypes between healthy human individuals. Study information: The cohort had two women and three men, ages 18 to 49.

Worth noting for this clone: The antigen is not known.

Each subset's genomic DNA was shared equally among a number of immunoSEQ plates. Profiled with immunoSEQ multiplex PCR; TCRdb holds only in-frame clones, not every one. The sample has about a million clones, about three quarters seen once. The CDR3 length is 17 residues. Overall study results and limits: There were few donors, and this limited the genetic and exposure-history diversity represented. Non-shared clonotypes showed lower generation probabilities than clonotypes common to all four donors.

Sequences were obtained from memory CD4+ T cells sorted from blood. Subset defined: CD45RA-negative fraction. The V and J genes are TRBV12-2 and TRBJ2-6; the tabulated D call, TRBD2, remains unverified against the DNA. TRBV12-2 is a pseudogene. This TCR was sampled from a man aged 18 to 29 in good health. As DNA, the CDR3 is TGTGCAAGTCGCGGACTAGCGGGCACCTCTGGGGCCAACGTCCTGACTTTC. It specifies CASRGLAGTSGANVLTF.